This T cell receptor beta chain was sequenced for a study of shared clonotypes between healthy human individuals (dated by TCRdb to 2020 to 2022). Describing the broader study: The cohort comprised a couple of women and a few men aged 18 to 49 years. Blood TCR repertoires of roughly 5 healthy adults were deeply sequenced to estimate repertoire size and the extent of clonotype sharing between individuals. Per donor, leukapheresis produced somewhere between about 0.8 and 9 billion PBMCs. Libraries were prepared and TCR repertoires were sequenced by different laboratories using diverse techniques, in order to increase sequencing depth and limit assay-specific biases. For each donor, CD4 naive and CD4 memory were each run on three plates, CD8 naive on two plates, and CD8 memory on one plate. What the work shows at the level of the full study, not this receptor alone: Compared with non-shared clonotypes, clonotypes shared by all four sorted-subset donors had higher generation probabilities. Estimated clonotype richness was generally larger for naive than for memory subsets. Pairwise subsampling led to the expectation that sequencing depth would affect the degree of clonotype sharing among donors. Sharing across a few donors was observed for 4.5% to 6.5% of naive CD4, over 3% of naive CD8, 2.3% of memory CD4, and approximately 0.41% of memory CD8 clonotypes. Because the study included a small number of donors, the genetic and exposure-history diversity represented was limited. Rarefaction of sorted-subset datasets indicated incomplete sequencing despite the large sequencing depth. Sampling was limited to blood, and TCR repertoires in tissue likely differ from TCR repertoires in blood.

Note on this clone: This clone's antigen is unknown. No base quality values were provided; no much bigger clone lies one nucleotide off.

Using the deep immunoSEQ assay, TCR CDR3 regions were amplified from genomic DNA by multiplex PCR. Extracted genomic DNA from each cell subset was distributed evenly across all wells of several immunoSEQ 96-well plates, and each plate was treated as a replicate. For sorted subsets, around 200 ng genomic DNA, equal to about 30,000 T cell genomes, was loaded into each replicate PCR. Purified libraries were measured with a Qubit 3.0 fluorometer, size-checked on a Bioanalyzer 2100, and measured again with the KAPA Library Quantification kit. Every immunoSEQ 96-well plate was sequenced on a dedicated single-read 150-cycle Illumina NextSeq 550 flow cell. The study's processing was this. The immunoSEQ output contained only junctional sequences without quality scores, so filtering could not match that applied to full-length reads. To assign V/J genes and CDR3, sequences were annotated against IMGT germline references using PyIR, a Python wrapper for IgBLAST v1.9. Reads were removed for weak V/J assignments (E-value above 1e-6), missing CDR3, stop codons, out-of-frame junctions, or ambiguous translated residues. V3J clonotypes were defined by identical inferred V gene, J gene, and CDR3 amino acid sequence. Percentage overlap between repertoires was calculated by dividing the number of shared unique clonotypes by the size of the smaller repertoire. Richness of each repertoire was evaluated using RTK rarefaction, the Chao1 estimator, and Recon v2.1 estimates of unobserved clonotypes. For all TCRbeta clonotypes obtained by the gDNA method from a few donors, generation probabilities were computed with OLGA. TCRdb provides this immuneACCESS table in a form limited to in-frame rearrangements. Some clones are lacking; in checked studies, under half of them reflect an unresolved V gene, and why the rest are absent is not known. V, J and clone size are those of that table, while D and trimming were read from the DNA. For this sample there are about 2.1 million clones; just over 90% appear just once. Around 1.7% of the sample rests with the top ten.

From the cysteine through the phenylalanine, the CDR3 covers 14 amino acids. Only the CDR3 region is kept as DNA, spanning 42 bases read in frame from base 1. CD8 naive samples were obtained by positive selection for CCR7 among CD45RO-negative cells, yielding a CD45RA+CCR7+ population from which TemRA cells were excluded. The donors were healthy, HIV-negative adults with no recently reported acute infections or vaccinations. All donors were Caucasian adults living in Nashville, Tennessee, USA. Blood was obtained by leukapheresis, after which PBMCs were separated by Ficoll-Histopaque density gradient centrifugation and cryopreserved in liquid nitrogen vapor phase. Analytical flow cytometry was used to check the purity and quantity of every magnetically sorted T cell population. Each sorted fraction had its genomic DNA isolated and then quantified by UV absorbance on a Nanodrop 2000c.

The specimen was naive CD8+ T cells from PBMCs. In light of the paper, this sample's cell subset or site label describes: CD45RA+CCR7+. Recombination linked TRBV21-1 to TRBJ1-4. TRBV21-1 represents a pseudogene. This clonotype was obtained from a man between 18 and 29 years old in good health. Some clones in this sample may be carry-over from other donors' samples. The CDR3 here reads CASSNGRKNEKLFF. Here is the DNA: TGTGCCAGCAGCAACGGACGGAAAAATGAAAAACTGTTTTTT.